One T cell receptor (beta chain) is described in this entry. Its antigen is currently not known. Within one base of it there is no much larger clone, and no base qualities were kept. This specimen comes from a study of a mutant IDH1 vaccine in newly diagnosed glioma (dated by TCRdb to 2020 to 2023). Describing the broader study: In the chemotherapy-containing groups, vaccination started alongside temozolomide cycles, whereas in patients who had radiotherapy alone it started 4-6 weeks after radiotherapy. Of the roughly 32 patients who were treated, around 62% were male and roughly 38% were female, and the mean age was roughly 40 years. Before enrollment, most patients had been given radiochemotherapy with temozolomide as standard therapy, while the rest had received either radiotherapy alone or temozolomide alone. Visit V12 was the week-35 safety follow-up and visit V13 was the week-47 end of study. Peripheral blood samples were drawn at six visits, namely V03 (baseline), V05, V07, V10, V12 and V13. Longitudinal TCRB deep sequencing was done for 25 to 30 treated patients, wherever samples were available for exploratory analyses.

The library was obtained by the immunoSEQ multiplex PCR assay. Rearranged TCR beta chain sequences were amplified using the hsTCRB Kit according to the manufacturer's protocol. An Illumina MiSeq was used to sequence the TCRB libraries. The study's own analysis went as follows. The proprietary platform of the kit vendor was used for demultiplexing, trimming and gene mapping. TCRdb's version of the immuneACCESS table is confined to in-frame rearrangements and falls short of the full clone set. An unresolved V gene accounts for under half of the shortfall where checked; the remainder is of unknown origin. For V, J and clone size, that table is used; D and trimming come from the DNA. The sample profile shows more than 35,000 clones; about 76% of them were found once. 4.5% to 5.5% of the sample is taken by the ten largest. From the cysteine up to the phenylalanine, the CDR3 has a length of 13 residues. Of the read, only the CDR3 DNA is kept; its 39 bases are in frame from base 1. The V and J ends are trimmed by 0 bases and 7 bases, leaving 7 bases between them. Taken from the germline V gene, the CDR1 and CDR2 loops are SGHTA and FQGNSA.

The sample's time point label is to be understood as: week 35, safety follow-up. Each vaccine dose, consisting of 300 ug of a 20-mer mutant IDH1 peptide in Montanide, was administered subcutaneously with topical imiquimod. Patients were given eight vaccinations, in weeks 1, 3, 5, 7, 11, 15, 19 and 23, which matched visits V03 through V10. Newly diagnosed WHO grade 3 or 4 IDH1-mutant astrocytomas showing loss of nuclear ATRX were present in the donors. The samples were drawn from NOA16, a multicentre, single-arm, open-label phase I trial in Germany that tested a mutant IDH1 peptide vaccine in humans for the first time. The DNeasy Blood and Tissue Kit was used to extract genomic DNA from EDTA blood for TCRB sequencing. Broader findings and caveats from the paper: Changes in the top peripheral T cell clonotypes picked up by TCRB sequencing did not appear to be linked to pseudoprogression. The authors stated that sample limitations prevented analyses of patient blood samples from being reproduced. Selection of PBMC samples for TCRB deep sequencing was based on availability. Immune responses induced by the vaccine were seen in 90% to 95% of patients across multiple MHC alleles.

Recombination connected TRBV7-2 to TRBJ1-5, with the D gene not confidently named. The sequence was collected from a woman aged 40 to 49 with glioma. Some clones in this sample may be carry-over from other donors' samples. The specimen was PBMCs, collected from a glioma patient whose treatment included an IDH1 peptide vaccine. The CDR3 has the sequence CASSLAQSQPQHF. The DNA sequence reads TGTGCCAGCAGCTTAGCGCAGTCCCAGCCCCAGCATTTT.